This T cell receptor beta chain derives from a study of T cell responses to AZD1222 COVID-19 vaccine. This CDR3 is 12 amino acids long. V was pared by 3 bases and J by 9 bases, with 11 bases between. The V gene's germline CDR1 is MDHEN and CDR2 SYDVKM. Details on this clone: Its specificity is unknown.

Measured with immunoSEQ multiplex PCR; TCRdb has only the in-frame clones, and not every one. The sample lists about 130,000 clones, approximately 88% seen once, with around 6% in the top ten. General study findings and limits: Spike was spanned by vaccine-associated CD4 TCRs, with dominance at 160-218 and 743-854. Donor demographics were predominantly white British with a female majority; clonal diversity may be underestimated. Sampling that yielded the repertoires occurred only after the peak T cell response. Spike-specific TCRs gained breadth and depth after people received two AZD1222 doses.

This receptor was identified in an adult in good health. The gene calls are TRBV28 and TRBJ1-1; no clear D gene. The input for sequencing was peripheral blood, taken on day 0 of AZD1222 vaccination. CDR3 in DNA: TGTGCCAGCAGTTTGCCGACCACCCAAGCTTTCTTT. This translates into CASSLPTTQAFF.